One and the same sample provided the 2 T cell receptor beta chains below, sequenced in a study of Graves' ophthalmopathy and Graves' hyperthyroidism. The TCR beta CDR3 regions underwent amplification from RNA transcripts. First-round RT-PCR with HTBI primers preceded a second-round multiplex PCR. MiXCR was run by TCRdb on the multiplex PCR reads, yielding one entry per CDR3 protein. In the table there are 300,000 to 400,000 distinct CDR3 sequences, approximately 17% of which are singletons. Source material: peripheral blood. All receptors come from an adult woman with stable Graves' hyperthyroidism.

This clonotype was picked up many times. The gene calls are TRBV20-1 and TRBJ2-5, with D unresolved. V was cut by 3 bases and J by 0 bases, with 5 bases left in between. CDR3 length equals 12 residues. Germline assignment: CDR1 DFQATT and CDR2 SNEGSKA (reference sequence). The CDR3 region has the DNA TGCAGTGCTAGGTCGAACCAAGAGACCCAGTACTTC. This encodes CSARSNQETQYF.

This clonotype was seen repeatedly, ten times or more. The CDR3 loop is CASSPLTVPDQPQHF. CDR3 in DNA: TGTGCCAGCAGTCCTTTAACAGTGCCCGATCAGCCCCAGCATTTT. The V call is TRBV28, the J call TRBJ1-5; D gene uncertain. V gave up 5 bases and J gave up 5 bases, with 16 bases separating them. Germline V gene lookup returns CDR1 MDHEN and CDR2 SYDVKM. The CDR3 contains 15 residues.